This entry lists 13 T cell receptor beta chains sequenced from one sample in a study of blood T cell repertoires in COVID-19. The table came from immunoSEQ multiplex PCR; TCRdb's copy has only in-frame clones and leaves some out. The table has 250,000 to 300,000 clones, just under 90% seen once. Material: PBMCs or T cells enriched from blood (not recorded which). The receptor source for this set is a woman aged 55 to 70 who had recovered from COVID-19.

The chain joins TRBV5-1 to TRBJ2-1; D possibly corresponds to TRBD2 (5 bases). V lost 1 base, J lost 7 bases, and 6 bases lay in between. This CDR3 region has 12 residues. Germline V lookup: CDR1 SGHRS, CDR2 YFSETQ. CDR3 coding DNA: TGCGCCAGCAGCTTGTCGGGGAATGAGCAGTTCTTC. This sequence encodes CASSLSGNEQFF.

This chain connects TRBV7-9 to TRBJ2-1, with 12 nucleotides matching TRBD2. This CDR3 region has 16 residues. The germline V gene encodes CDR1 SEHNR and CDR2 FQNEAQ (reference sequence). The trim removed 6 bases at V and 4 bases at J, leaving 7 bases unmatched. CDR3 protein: CASSPPGLAGYNEQFF. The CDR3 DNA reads TGTGCCAGCAGTCCACCCGGACTAGCGGGGTACAATGAGCAGTTCTTC.

The CDR3 sequence: CASSQVGPGTNEKLFF. In DNA form, the CDR3 reads TGCGCCAGCAGCCAAGTTGGGCCTGGGACTAATGAAAAACTGTTTTTT. The V and J genes are TRBV4-1 and TRBJ1-4, with D hard to call. The germline CDR1 and CDR2 sequences are MGHRA and YSYEKL. V lost 1 base, J lost 2 bases, and 11 bases lay in between. The CDR3 extends over 16 amino acids.

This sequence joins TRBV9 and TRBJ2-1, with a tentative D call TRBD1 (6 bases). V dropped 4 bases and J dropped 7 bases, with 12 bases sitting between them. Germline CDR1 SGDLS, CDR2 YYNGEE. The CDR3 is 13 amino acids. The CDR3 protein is CASSLIQGNEQFF. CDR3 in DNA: TGTGCCAGCAGCCTCATACAGGGTAATGAGCAGTTCTTC.

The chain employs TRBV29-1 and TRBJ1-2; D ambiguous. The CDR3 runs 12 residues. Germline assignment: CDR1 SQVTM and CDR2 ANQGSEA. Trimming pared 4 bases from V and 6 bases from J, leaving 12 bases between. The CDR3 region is CSVGTEVNGYTF. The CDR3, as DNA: TGCAGCGTTGGCACTGAAGTTAATGGCTACACCTTC.

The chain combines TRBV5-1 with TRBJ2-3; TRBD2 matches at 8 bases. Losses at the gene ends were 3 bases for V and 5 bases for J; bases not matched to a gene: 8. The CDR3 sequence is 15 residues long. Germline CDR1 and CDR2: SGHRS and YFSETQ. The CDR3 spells CASSSGGLGGDTQYF. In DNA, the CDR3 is TGCGCCAGCAGCTCGGGAGGGCTAGGGGGAGATACGCAGTATTTT.

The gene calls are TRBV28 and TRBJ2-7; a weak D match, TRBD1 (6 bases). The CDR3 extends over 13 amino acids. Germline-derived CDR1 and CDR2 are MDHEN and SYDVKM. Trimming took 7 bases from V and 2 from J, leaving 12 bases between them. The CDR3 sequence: CASNQGQTYEQYF. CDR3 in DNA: TGTGCCAGCAACCAAGGACAGACCTACGAGCAGTACTTC.

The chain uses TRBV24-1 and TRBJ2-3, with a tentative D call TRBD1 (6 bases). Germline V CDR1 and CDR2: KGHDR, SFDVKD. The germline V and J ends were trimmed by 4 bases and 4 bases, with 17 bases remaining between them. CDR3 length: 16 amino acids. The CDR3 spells CATSDPGQFAPDTQYF. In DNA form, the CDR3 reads TGTGCCACCAGTGACCCAGGACAGTTTGCACCAGATACGCAGTATTTT.

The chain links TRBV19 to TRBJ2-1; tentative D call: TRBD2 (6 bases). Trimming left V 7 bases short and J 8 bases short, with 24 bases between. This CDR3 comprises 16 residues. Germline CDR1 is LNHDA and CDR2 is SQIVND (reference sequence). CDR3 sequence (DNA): TGTGCCAGTAAGGGTAGCGGAGCACCCTTCTCCCATGAGCAGTTCTTC. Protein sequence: CASKGSGAPFSHEQFF. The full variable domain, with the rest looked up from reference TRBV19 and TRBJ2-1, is DGGITQSPKYLFRKEGQNVTLSCEQNLNHDAMYWYRQDPGQGLRLIYYSQIVNDFQKGDIAEGYSVSREKKESFPLTVTSAQKNPTAFYLCASKGSGAPFSHEQFFGPGTRLTVL.

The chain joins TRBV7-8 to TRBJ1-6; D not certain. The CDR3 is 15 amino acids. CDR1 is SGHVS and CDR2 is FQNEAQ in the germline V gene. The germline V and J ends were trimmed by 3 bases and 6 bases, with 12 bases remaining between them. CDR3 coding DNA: TGTGCCAGCAGCTTGGAGGGTGGTCTTAATTCACCCCTCCACTTT. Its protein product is CASSLEGGLNSPLHF.

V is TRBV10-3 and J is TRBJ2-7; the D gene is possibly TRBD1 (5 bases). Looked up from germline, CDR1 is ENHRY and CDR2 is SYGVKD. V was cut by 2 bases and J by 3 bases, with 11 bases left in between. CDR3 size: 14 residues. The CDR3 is CAISEAQGNYEQYF. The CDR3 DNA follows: TGTGCCATCAGTGAGGCGCAGGGCAACTACGAGCAGTACTTC.

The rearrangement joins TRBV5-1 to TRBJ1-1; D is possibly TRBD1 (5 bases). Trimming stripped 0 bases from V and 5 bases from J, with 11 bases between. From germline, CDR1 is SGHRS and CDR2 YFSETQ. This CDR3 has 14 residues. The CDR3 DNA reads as TGCGCCAGCAGCTTGGAAGGGGTGGTGACTGAAGCTTTCTTT. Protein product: CASSLEGVVTEAFF. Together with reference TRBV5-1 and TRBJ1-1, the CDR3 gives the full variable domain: KAGVTQTPRYLIKTRGQQVTLSCSPISGHRSVSWYQQTPGQGLQFLFEYFSETQRNKGNFPGRFSGRQFSNSRSEMNVSTLELGDSALYLCASSLEGVVTEAFFGQGTRLTVV.

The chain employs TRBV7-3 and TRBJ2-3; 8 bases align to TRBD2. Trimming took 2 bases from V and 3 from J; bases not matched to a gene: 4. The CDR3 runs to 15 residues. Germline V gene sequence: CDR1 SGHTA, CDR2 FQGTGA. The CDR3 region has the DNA TGTGCCAGCAGCTTATTGGCTAGCGGGACAGATACGCAGTATTTT. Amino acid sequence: CASSLLASGTDTQYF.